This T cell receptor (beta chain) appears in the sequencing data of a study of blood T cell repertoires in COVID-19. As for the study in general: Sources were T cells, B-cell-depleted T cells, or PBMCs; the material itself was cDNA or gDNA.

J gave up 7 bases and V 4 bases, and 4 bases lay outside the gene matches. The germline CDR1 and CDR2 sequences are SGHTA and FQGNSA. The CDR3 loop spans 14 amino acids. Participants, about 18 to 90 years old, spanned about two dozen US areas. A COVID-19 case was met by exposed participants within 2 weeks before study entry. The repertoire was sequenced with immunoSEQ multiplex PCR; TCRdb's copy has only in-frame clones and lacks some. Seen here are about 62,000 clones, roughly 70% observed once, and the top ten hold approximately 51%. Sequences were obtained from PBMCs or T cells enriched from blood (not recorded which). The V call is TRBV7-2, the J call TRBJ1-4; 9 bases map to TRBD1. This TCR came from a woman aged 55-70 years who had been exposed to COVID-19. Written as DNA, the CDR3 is TGTGCCAGCAGCTCCGGGACAGGGACTGAAAAACTGTTTTTT. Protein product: CASSSGTGTEKLFF.